Ten or more counts support the clone carrying this T cell receptor (beta chain). Its antigen is unknown. Time point meaning: persistent/refractory GD, antithyroid drugs over 5 years with positive TRAb. The TCR library used RNA extracted from PBMCs. The peripheral blood volume drawn was approximately 9 milliliters, and it was collected into EDTA tubes. The data originate from a study of regulatory T cells in long-lasting Graves disease. As for the study in general: Persistent cases took antithyroid drugs over 5 years and stayed TSH receptor antibody positive.

The V and J ends lost 7 bases and 1 base respectively, with 25 bases between them. Germline V gene sequence: CDR1 MNHNS, CDR2 SASEGT. This CDR3 has 18 residues. Notes on the study in general: Investigators studied peripheral blood only, not thyroid tissue. Small sample size may have lowered accuracy.

To make TCR beta libraries, researchers used iRepertoire HTBI primers and Arm-PCR of CDR3 regions. Via MiXCR, TCRdb re-called the multiplex PCR reads, giving one row per CDR3 protein. The profile shows about 470,000 distinct CDR3 sequences, roughly 21% of them singletons. This chain uses TRBV6-1 with TRBJ1-1, with a weak D call TRBD1 (5 bases). The source of this sequence is a female donor with Graves disease. The sample consisted of peripheral blood mononuclear cells (PBMCs), taken when the disease was refractory, from a patient treated with antithyroid drugs. The CDR3 coding sequence is TGTGCCAGCACCCCTCCGGGAGGGGAAGGTTTGGGGAACACTGAAGCTTTCTTT. It codes for CASTPPGGEGLGNTEAFF.